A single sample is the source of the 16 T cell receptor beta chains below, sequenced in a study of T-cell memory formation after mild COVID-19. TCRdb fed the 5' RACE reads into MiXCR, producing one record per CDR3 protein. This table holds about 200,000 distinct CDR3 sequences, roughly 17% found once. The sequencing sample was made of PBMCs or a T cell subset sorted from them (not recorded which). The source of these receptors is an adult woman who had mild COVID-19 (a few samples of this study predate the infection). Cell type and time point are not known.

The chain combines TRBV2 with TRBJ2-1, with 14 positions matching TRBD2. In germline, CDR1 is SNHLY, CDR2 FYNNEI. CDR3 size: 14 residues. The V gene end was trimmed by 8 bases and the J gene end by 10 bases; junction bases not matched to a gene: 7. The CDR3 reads CASFGTSGSQEQFF. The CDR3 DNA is TGTGCCAGCTTCGGGACTAGCGGGAGTCAGGAGCAGTTCTTC.

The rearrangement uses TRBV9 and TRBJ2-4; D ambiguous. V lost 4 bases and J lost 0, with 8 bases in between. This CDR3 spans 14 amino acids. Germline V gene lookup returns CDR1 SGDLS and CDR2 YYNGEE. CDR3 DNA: TGTGCCAGCAGCCCCAATGTAGCCAAAAACATTCAGTACTTC. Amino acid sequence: CASSPNVAKNIQYF.

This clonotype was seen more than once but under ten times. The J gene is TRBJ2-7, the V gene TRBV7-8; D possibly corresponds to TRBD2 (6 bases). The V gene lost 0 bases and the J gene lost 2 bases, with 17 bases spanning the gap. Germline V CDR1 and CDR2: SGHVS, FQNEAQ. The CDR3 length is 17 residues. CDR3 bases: TGTGCCAGCAGCTTAGCGAATCGACCGTGGGAGGCCTACGAGCAGTACTTC. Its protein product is CASSLANRPWEAYEQYF.

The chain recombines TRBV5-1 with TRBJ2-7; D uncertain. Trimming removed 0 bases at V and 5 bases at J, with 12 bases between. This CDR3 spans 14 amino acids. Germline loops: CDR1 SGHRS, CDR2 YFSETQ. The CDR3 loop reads CASSLEGGRDEQYF. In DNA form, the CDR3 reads TGCGCCAGCAGCTTGGAGGGCGGTAGGGACGAGCAGTACTTC. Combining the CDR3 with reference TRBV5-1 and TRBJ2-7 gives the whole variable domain KAGVTQTPRYLIKTRGQQVTLSCSPISGHRSVSWYQQTPGQGLQFLFEYFSETQRNKGNFPGRFSGRQFSNSRSEMNVSTLELGDSALYLCASSLEGGRDEQYFGPGTRLTVT.

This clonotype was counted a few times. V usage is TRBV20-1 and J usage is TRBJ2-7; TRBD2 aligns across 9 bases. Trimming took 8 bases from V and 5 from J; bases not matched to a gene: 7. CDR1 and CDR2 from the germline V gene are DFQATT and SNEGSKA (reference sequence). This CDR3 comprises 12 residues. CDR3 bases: TGCAGTCCGACTAGCGGTACCAACGAGCAGTACTTC. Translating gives CSPTSGTNEQYF.

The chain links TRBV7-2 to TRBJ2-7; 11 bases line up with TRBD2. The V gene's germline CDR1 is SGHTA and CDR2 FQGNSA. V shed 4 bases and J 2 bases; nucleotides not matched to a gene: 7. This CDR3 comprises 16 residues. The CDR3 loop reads CASSSQGTSGTYEQYF. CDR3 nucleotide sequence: TGTGCCAGCAGCTCTCAAGGGACTAGCGGAACCTACGAGCAGTACTTC.

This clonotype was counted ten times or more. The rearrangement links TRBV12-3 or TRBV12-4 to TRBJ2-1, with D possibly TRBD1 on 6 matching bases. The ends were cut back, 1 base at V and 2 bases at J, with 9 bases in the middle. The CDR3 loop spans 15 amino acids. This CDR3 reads CASSLGGGAYNEQFF. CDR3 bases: TGTGCCAGCAGTTTAGGAGGGGGTGCCTACAATGAGCAGTTCTTC.

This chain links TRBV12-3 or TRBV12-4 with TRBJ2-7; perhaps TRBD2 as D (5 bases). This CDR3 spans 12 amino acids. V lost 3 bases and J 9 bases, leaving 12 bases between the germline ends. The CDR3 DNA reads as TGTGCCAGCAGTTTGAGGGAGAAGTGGCAGTACTTC. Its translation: CASSLREKWQYF.

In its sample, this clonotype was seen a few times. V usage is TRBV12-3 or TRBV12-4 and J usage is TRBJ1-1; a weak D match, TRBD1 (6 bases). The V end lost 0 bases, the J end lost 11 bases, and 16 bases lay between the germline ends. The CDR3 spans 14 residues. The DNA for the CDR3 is TGTGCCAGCAGTTTAGCGGGGGGCTACTCGTCGGCTTTCTTT. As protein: CASSLAGGYSSAFF.

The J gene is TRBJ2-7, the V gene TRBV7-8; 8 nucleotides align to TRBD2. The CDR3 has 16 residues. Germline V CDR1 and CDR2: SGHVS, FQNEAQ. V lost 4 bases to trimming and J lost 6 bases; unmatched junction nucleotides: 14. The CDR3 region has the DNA TGTGCCAGCAGCTATTCCTTGGGACTAGTAGTTCCCGAGCAGTACTTC. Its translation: CASSYSLGLVVPEQYF.

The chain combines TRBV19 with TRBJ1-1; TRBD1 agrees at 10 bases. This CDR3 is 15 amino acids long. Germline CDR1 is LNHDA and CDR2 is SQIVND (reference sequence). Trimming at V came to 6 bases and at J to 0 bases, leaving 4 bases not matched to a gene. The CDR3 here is CASSRTGGMNTEAFF. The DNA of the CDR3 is TGTGCCAGTAGCCGGACAGGGGGGATGAACACTGAAGCTTTCTTT.

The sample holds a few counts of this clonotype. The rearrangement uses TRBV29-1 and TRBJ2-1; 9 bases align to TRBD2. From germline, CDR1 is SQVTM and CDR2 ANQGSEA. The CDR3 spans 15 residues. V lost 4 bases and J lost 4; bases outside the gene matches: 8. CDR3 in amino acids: CSVGPTSGPYNEQFF. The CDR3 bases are TGCAGCGTTGGCCCGACTAGCGGACCTTACAATGAGCAGTTCTTC.

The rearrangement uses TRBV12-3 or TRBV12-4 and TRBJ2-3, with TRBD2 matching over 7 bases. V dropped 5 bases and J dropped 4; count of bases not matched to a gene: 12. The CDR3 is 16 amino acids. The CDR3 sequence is CASSPLRGGGADTQYF. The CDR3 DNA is TGTGCCAGCAGTCCCTTGCGCGGGGGTGGTGCAGATACGCAGTATTTT.

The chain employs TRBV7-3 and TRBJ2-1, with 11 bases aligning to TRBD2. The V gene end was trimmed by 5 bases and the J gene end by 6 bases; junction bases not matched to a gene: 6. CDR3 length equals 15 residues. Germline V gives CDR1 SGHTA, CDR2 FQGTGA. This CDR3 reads CASSLLAGAINEQFF. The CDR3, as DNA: TGTGCCAGCAGCCTACTAGCGGGAGCAATCAATGAGCAGTTCTTC.

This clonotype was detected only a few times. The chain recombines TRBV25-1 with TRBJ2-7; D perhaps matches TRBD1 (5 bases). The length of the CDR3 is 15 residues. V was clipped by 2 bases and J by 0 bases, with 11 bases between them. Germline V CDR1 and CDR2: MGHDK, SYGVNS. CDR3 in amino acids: CASSETGFSSYEQYF. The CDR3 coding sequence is TGTGCCAGCAGTGAAACAGGCTTTAGCTCCTACGAGCAGTACTTC.

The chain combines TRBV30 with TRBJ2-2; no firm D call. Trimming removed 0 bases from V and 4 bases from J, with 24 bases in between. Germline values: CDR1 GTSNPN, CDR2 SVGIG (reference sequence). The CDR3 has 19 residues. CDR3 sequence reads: CAWSVSLVERMKITGELFF. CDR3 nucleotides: TGTGCCTGGAGTGTGTCGTTGGTGGAACGGATGAAGATCACCGGGGAGCTGTTTTTT.